The T cell receptor beta chain under discussion was sequenced for a study of technical replicates of blood from a few donors (dated by TCRdb to the late 2010s). The method behind the library was the immunoSEQ multiplex PCR assay. This immuneACCESS table, as held by TCRdb, lists in-frame sequences with V and J called but not all clones. Of the missing ones, under half trace to an unresolved V gene in checked studies; the others have no known cause. In all, the sample holds 65,000 to 80,000 clones, and 85% to 95% of those were seen once. The ten largest clones capture around 0.4% of the sample. Concerning this clone: Its antigen has not been determined. Base qualities are not at hand, and no much larger clone is one base apart.

Its CDR3 holds 14 amino acids, cysteine through phenylalanine. The kept DNA is CDR3 alone, 42 bases in frame from the first base. Trimming leaves V shorter by 2 bases and J shorter by 7 bases, with the junction holding 8 bases beyond the gene matches. CDR1 and CDR2, looked up from the germline V gene, are SGHRS and YFSETQ. This chain joins TRBV5-1 to TRBJ2-7; 8 central nucleotides agree with TRBD1. Sequences were obtained from T cells isolated from PBMCs. The sequence derives from a human donor in good health. The CDR3 corresponds to CASSLRQGYGEQYF. The sequence in DNA is TGCGCCAGCAGCTTAAGACAGGGGTATGGAGAGCAGTACTTC. Full variable domain (CDR3 extended with the reference TRBV5-1 and TRBJ2-7 proteins): KAGVTQTPRYLIKTRGQQVTLSCSPISGHRSVSWYQQTPGQGLQFLFEYFSETQRNKGNFPGRFSGRQFSNSRSEMNVSTLELGDSALYLCASSLRQGYGEQYFGPGTRLTVT.